This is a list of T cell receptor beta chains from one sample in a study of blood T cell repertoires in COVID-19. Sequenced by immunoSEQ multiplex PCR; TCRdb stores in-frame clones only, minus some. The data show under 150,000 clones, approximately 90% seen once. The sequencing input was peripheral blood. All receptors derive from a woman between 70 and 85 years old who had recovered from COVID-19. CDR3s include the opening cysteine and the closing phenylalanine or tryptophan. Each record gives: J gene, clone size, D gene, V gene, CDR3 DNA, CDR3 protein. D genes are given only for firm matches. A row's size may be missing; if present it is once, few, many or a size class.

TRBJ2-7 once . TRBV10-3 TGTGCCATCAGTCGCCCAGGGTCTTCCTACGAGCAGTACTTC CAISRPGSSYEQYF
TRBJ2-3 . . TRBV3-1/TRBV3-2 TGTGCCAGCAGCCAAGATATCGGGGTAGAGGTGACAGATACGCAGTATTTT CASSQDIGVEVTDTQYF
TRBJ2-3 . TRBD1 TRBV7-9 TGTGCCAGCAGTCTAGGGGCTACCCGGGACAGGGGAAACTCGTATTTT CASSLGATRDRGNSYF
TRBJ1-3 . TRBD1 TRBV4-3 TGCGCCAGCAGCCAAGGTGGACAGGGGGCTTACACCATATATTTT CASSQGGQGAYTIYF
TRBJ2-3 . . TRBV2 TGTGCCAGCAGTGACGTGCCCCAGGGGTCAGATACGCAGTATTTT CASSDVPQGSDTQYF
TRBJ2-7 few TRBD2 TRBV28 TGTGCCAGCAGTTCACGCGGGGGTCGCTACTTC CASSSRGGRYF
TRBJ1-2 . . TRBV10-3 TGTGCCATCAGTGAGTCTCGGGTCGATGGCTACACCTTC CAISESRVDGYTF
TRBJ2-3 . . TRBV11-2 TGTGCCAGCAGCCGGGACTTCGACACAGATACGCAGTATTTT CASSRDFDTDTQYF
TRBJ2-3 . . TRBV6-2/TRBV6-3 TGTGCCAGCAGTTACCTCGCGACTCGGGGTACGCAGTATTTT CASSYLATRGTQYF
TRBJ2-3 . . TRBV9 TGTGCCAGCAGCGTAGAGGACTATACAGATACGCAGTATTTT CASSVEDYTDTQYF